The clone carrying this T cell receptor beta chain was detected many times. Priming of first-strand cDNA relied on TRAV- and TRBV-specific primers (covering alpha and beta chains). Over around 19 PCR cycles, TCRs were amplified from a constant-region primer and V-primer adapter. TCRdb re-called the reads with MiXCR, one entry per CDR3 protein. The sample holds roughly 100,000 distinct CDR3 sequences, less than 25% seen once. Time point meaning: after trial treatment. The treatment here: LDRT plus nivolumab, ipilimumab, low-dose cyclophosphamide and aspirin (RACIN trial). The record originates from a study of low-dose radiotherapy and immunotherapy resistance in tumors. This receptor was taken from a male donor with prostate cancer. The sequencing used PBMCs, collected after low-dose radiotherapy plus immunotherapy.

CDR3 residues: CASSLDYGVQETQYF. CDR3 bases: TGTGCCAGCAGCTTAGATTATGGGGTCCAAGAGACCCAGTACTTC. The V gene is TRBV11-2, the J gene TRBJ2-5; D is unresolved. Trimming pared 0 bases from V and 1 base from J, leaving 9 bases between. Looked up from germline, CDR1 is SGHAT and CDR2 is FQNNGV. This CDR3 spans 15 amino acids. Full variable domain (remainder filled in from reference TRBV11-2 and TRBJ2-5): EAGVAQSPRYKIIEKRQSVAFWCNPISGHATLYWYQQILGQGPKLLIQFQNNGVVDDSQLPKDRFSAERLKGVDSTLKIQPAKLEDSAVYLCASSLDYGVQETQYFGPGTRLLVL.